This T cell receptor beta chain was profiled in a study of identical twins. This CDR3 contains 15 residues. Per germline, CDR1 MGHDK and CDR2 SYGVNS. Trimming shortened V by 6 bases and J by 6 bases, and 18 bases separated the two germline ends. Unique molecular identifiers were present on cDNA, and template switching added a universal primer site. TCRdb reanalysed the 5' RACE reads using MiXCR and keeps one entry per CDR3 protein. The data show 650,000 to 750,000 distinct CDR3 sequences, about 20% seen once. Separately, the same data were catalogued under a study of T cells expressing NK-cell markers. This second study says: One of the eight sequenced donors was seronegative, whereas the other seven were HCMV-seropositive. Several of the experiments relied on an anti-gamma-delta TCR antibody so that only alpha-beta TCR T cells were sorted.

Sequenced input: PBMCs. The chain recombines TRBV25-1 with TRBJ2-1; possible D gene TRBD2, 6 bases. The sequence derives from a woman aged 18-29 years in good health. The CDR3 is CASSRRDWYFNEQFF. Written as DNA, the CDR3 is TGTGCCAGCAGCCGCCGGGACTGGTATTTCAATGAGCAGTTCTTC.